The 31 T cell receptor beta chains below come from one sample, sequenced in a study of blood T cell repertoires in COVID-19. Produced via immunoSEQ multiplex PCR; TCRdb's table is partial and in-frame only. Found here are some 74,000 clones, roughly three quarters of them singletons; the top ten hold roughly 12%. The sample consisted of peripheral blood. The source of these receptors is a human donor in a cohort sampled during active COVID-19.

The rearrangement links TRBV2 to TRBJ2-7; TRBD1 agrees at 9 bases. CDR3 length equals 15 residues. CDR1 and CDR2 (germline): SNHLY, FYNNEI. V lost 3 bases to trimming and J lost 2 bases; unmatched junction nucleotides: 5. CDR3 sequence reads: CASSENRGPTYEQYF. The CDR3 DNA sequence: TGTGCCAGCAGTGAGAACAGGGGGCCCACCTACGAGCAGTACTTC.

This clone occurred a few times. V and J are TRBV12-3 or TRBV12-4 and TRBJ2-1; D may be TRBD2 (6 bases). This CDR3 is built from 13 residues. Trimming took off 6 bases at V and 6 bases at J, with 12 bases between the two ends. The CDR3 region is CASSLPGLNEQFF. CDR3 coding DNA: TGTGCCAGCAGCCTTCCGGGACTCAATGAGCAGTTCTTC.

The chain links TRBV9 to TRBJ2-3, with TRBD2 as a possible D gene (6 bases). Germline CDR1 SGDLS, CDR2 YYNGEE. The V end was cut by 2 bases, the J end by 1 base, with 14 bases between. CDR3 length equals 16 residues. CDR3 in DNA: TGTGCCAGCAGCGTTGGGGCTAGCGCGGGCACAGATACGCAGTATTTT. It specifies CASSVGASAGTDTQYF.

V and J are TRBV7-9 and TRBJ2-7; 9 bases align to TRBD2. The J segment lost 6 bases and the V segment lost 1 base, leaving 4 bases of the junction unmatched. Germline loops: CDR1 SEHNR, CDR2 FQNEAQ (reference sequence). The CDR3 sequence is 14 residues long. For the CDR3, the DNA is TGTGCCAGCAGCTTAGGTAGCGGGGGTGTCGAGCAGTACTTC. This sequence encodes CASSLGSGGVEQYF.

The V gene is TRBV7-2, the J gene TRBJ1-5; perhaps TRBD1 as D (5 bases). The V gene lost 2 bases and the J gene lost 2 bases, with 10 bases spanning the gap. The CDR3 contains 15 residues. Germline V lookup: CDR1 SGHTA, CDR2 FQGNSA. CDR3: CASSLQGRGNQPQHF. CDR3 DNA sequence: TGTGCCAGCAGCTTACAGGGTAGGGGCAATCAGCCCCAGCATTTT.

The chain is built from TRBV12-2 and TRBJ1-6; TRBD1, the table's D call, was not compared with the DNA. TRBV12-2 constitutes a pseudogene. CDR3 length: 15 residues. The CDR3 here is CASRLPARDNSPLHF. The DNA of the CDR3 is TGTGCAAGTCGCTTGCCTGCCAGGGATAATTCACCCCTCCACTTT.

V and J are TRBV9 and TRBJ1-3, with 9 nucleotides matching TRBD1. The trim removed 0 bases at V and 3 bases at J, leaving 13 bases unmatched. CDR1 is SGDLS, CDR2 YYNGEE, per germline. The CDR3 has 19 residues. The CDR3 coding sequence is TGTGCCAGCAGCGTAGCTACGGGGACAGGGAAGGGTTATGGAAACACCATATATTTT. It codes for CASSVATGTGKGYGNTIYF.

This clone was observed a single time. The CDR3 reads CASRRLESVEAFF. The CDR3 DNA reads TGTGCCAGCAGGCGCCTGGAGAGTGTCGAAGCTTTCTTT. V and J are TRBV6-5 and TRBJ1-1; D gene unclear. The CDR3 totals 13 residues. Germline CDR1 MNHEY, CDR2 SVGAGI. The V end was cut by 6 bases, the J end by 8 bases, with 16 bases between.

The CDR3 DNA sequence: TGTGCCAGCAGAACTACCGGGATTTCGGGCTATGGCTACACCTTC. Translation: CASRTTGISGYGYTF. The V and J genes are TRBV3-1 (or the pseudogene TRBV3-2) and TRBJ1-2, with unresolved D. The germline V and J ends were trimmed by 6 bases and 4 bases, with 18 bases remaining between them. This CDR3 region has 15 residues. Germline CDR1 and CDR2: LGHDT and YNNKEL (reference sequence).

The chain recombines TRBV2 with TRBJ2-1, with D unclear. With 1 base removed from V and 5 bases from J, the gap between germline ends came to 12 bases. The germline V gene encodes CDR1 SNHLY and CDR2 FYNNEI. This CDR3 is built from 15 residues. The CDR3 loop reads CASSEESPPNNEQFF. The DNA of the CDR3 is TGTGCCAGCAGTGAAGAGAGCCCTCCCAACAATGAGCAGTTCTTC.

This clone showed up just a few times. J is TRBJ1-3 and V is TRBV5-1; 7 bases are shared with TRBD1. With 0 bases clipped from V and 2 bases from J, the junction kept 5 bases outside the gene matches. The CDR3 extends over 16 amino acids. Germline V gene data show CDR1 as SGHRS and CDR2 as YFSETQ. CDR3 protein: CASSLGPTGTGNTIYF. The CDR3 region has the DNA TGCGCCAGCAGCTTGGGCCCGACAGGGACTGGAAACACCATATATTTT.

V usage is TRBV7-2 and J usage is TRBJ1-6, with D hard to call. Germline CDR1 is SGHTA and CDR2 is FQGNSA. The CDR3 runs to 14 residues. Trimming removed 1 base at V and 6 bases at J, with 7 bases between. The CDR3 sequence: CASSLVEGNSPLHF. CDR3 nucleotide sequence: TGTGCCAGCAGCTTAGTGGAGGGTAATTCACCCCTCCACTTT.

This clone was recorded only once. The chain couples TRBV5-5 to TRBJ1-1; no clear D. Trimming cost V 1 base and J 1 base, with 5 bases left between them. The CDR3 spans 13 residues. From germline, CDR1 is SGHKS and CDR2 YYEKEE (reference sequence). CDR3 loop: CASSLIRNTEAFF. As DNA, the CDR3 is TGTGCCAGCAGCTTGATTAGGAACACTGAAGCTTTCTTT.

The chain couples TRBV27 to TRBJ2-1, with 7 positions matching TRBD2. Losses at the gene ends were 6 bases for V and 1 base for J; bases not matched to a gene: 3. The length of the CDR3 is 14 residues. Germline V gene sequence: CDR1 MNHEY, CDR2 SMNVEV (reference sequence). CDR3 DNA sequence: TGTGCCAGCAGAGGGGACTATTCCTACAATGAGCAGTTCTTC. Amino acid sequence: CASRGDYSYNEQFF.

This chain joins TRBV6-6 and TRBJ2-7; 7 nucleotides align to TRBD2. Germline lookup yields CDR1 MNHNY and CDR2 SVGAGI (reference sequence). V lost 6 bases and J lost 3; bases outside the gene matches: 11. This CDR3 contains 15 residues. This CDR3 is CASSPEPAGYYEQYV. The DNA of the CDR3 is TGTGCCAGCAGCCCCGAACCAGCGGGGTACTACGAGCAGTACGTC.

The CDR3 reads CASSIFGTGDEQYF. CDR3 sequence (DNA): TGCGCCAGCAGCATCTTCGGGACAGGGGACGAGCAGTACTTC. This chain links TRBV5-1 with TRBJ2-7; TRBD1 agrees at 10 bases. The trim removed 4 bases at V and 5 bases at J, leaving 6 bases unmatched. CDR3 length: 14 amino acids. The germline V gene encodes CDR1 SGHRS and CDR2 YFSETQ.

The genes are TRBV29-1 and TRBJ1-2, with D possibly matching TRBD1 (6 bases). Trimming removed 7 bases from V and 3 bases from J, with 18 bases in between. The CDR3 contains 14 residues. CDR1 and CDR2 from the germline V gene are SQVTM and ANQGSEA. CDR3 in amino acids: CSAVERDIYYGYTF. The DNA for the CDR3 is TGCAGCGCCGTCGAGCGGGACATCTACTATGGCTACACCTTC.

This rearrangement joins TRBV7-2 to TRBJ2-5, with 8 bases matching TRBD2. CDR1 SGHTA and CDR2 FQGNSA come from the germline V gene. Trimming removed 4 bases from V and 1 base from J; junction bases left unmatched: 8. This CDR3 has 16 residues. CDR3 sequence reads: CASSSRSAGGQETQYF. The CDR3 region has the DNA TGTGCCAGCAGCTCTCGTTCGGCGGGAGGCCAAGAGACCCAGTACTTC.

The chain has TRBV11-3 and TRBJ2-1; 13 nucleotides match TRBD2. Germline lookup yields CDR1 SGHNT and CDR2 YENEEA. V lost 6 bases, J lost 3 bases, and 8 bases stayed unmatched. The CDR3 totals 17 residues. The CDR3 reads CASSTRTSGSYYNEQFF. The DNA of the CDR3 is TGTGCCAGCAGTACAAGGACTAGCGGGAGTTACTACAATGAGCAGTTCTTC.

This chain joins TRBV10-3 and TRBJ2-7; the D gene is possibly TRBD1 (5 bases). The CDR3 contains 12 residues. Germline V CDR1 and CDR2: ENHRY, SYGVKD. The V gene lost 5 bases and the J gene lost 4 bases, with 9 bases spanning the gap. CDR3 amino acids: CAISSQGYEQYF. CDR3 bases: TGTGCCATCAGTTCCCAGGGATACGAGCAGTACTTC.

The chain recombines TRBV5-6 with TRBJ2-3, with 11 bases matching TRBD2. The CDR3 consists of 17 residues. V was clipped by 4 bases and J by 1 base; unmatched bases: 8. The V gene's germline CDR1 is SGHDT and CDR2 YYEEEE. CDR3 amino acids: CASSPLMGLAGTDTQYF. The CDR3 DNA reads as TGTGCCAGCAGCCCCCTCATGGGACTAGCGGGCACAGATACGCAGTATTTT.

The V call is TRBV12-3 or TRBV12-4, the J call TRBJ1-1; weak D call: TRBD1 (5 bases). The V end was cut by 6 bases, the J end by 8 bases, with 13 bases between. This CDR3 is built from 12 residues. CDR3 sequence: CASSPGGGEAFF. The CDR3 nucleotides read TGTGCCAGCAGCCCGGGCGGGGGAGAAGCTTTCTTT.

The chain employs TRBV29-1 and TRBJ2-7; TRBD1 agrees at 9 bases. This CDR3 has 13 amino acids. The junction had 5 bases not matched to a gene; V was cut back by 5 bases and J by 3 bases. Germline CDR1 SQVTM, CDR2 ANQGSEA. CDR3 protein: CSVLTGGGYEQYF. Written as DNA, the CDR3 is TGCAGCGTTCTAACAGGGGGCGGCTACGAGCAGTACTTC.

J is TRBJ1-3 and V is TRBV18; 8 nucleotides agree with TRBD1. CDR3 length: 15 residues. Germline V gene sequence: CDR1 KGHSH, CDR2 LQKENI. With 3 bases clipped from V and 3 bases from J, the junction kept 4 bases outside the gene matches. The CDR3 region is CASSPTGVNGNTIYF. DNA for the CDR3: TGTGCCAGCTCACCGACAGGGGTTAATGGAAACACCATATATTTT.

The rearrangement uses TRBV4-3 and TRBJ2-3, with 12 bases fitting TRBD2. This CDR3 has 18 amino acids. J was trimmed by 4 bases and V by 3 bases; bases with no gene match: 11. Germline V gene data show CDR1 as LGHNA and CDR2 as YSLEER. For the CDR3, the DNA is TGCGCCAGCAGCCAGGGCCCAGCGACTAGCGGGAGCCCAGATACGCAGTATTTT. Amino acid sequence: CASSQGPATSGSPDTQYF.

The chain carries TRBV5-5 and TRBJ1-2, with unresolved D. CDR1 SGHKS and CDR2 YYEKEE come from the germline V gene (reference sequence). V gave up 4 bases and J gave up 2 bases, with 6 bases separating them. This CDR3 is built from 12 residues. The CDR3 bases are TGTGCCAGCAGCCCACGGAACTATGGCTACACCTTC. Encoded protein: CASSPRNYGYTF. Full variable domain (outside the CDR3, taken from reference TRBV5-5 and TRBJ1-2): DAGVTQSPTHLIKTRGQQVTLRCSPISGHKSVSWYQQVLGQGPQFIFQYYEKEERGRGNFPDRFSARQFPNYSSELNVNALLLGDSALYLCASSPRNYGYTFGSGTRLTVV.

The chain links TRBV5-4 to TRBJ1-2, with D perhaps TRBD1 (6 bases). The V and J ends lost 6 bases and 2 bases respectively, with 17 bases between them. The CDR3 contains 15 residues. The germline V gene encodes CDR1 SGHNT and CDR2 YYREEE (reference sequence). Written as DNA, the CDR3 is TGTGCCAGCACCAAGCCGGGACACCACAACTATGGCTACACCTTC. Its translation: CASTKPGHHNYGYTF.

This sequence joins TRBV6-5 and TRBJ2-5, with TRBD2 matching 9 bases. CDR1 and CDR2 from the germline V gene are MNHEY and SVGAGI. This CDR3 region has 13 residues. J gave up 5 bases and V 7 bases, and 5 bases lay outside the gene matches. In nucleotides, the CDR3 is TGTGCCAGCACTATAGCGGGGGTGGAGACCCAGTACTTC. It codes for CASTIAGVETQYF.

The CDR3 is CATRSGQQNSPLHF. In DNA, the CDR3 is TGTGCCACCCGGTCGGGACAGCAAAATTCACCCCTCCACTTT. The chain uses TRBV6-6 and TRBJ1-6, with TRBD1 identical over 7 bases. Germline V CDR1 and CDR2: MNHNY, SVGAGI (reference sequence). Trimming removed 10 bases from V and 7 bases from J; junction bases left unmatched: 10. CDR3 length equals 14 residues.

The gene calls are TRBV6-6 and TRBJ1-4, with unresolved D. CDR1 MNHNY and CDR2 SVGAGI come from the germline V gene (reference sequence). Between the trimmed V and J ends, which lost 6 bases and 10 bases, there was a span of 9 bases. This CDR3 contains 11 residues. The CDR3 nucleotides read TGTGCCAGCAGAACGGAGGGAAAACTGTTTTTT. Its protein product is CASRTEGKLFF.

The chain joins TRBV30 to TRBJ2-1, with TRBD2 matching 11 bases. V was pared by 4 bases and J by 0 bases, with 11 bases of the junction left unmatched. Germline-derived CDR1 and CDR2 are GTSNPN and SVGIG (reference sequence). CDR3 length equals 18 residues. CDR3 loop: CAWIPYLAGGFSYNEQFF. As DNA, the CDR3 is TGTGCCTGGATCCCGTACCTAGCGGGGGGTTTCTCCTACAATGAGCAGTTCTTC.